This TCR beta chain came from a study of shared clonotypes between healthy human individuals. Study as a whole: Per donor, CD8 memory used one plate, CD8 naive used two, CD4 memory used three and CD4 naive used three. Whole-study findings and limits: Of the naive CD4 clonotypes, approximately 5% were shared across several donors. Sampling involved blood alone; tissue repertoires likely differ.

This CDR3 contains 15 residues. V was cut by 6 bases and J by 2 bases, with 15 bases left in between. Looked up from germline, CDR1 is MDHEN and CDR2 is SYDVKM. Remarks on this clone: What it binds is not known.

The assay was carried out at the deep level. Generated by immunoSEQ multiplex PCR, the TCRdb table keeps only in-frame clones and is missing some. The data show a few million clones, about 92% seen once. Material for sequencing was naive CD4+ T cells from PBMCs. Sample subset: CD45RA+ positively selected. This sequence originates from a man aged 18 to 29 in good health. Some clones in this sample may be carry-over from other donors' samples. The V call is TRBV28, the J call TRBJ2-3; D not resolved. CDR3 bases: TGTGCCAGCAGCTACCGAAAGGGCCACACAGATACGCAGTATTTT. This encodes CASSYRKGHTDTQYF.